This is a list of T cell receptor beta chains from one sample in a study of glioma-infiltrating T cells. One entry per CDR3 protein, called by TCRdb with MiXCR from the multiplex PCR reads. In the table there are roughly 350,000 distinct CDR3 sequences, around 38% of which are singletons. The sequenced sample was glioma tissue, nonneoplastic brain tissue, or PBMCs (not recorded which). The receptors were sampled from a human donor with low-grade glioma or glioblastoma, undergoing nonglioma brain surgery, or in good health (not recorded which). The CDR3 runs from the conserved cysteine through the conserved F or W. The D gene is left open where the match is weak. Expanded clones get a size class; other rows say once, few or many, or leave the size out.

v_call	d_call	clone_size	j_call	cdr3_aa	cdr3_nt
TRBV7-2	-	-	TRBJ2-6	CASSLQSSGANVLTF	TGTGCCAGCAGCTTACAGAGCTCTGGGGCCAACGTCCTGACTTTC
TRBV30	-	-	TRBJ1-5	CAWRTTDTQHF	TGTGCCTGGAGGACTACAGATACGCAGCATTTT
TRBV15	-	few	TRBJ2-2	CATSRDPGNTGELFF	TGTGCCACCAGCAGAGATCCGGGGAACACCGGGGAGCTGTTTTTT
TRBV4-2	TRBD2	-	TRBJ2-7	CASSQGLAGGVYEQYF	TGTGCCAGCAGCCAAGGACTAGCGGGAGGAGTTTACGAGCAGTACTTC
TRBV4-1	-	-	TRBJ1-5	CASSQDWGQPQRF	TGCGCCAGCAGCCAAGACTGGGGTCAGCCCCAGCGTTTT
TRBV6-2/TRBV6-3	TRBD1	-	TRBJ2-1	CASSVTGGSYNEQFF	TGTGCCAGCAGCGTGACAGGGGGCTCCTACAATGAGCAGTTCTTC
TRBV7-8	TRBD1	few	TRBJ1-5	CASSFPGGMDQPQHF	TGTGCCAGCAGCTTCCCAGGGGGTATGGATCAGCCCCAGCATTTT
TRBV6-1	-	-	TRBJ1-1	CASSEKKGGKNTEAFF	TGTGCCAGCAGTGAAAAGAAGGGAGGAAAAAACACTGAAGCTTTCTTT
TRBV12-3/TRBV12-4	-	few	TRBJ2-7	CAISEPGTHYEQYF	TGTGCCATCAGTGAGCCGGGTACCCACTACGAGCAGTACTTC
TRBV28	-	few	TRBJ2-7	CASSPPPGGGWLPYEQYF	TGTGCCAGCAGTCCCCCCCCCGGAGGGGGCTGGTTGCCCTACGAGCAGTACTTC
TRBV27	TRBD1	many	TRBJ1-4	CASSLAGGPNEKLFF	TGTGCCAGCAGTCTAGCAGGGGGGCCTAATGAAAAACTGTTTTTT
TRBV20-1	TRBD2	-	TRBJ2-7	CSARVGMGGSYRYSYNEQYF	TGCAGTGCTAGAGTGGGGATGGGCGGGAGCTACCGCTACTCCTACAATGAGCAGTACTTC
TRBV19	-	few	TRBJ1-5	CASSIDRGNYQPQHF	TGTGCCAGTAGTATAGATCGGGGGAACTATCAGCCCCAGCATTTT
TRBV6-2/TRBV6-3	-	many	TRBJ2-7	CASKIGFFSYEQYF	TGTGCCAGCAAAATTGGGTTTTTCTCCTACGAGCAGTACTTC
TRBV15	-	few	TRBJ2-1	CATSRDRPGGNEQFF	TGTGCCACCAGCAGAGATAGACCCGGGGGCAATGAGCAGTTCTTC
TRBV3-1	-	-	TRBJ1-1	CASSQDLGGAEAFF	TGTGCCAGCAGCCAAGATCTTGGGGGTGCTGAAGCTTTCTTT
TRBV6-2/TRBV6-3	-	-	TRBJ2-7	CASSYSTANYEQYF	TGTGCCAGCAGTTACTCGACAGCTAACTACGAGCAGTACTTC
TRBV28	-	few	TRBJ1-2	CASSLVVLVGYTF	TGTGCCAGCAGTTTAGTCGTACTAGTTGGCTACACCTTC
TRBV4-2	-	-	TRBJ1-5	CASSPGGSAQPQHF	TGTGCCAGCAGCCCAGGAGGGAGCGCTCAGCCCCAGCATTTT
TRBV6-2/TRBV6-3	-	-	TRBJ1-4	CASRMREKLFF	TGTGCCAGCAGGATGAGAGAAAAACTGTTTTTT
TRBV20-1	TRBD2	few	TRBJ2-7	CSASETSIYEQYF	TGCAGTGCTAGCGAGACTAGCATCTACGAGCAGTACTTC
TRBV20-1	-	few	TRBJ1-4	CSASHHNSPSEKLFF	TGCAGTGCTAGCCACCATAACTCCCCCAGTGAAAAACTGTTTTTT
TRBV20-1	TRBD2	-	TRBJ2-1	CSARSLAGGAYNEQFF	TGCAGCGCTCGTAGTCTAGCGGGAGGGGCCTACAATGAGCAGTTCTTC
TRBV28	TRBD1	few	TRBJ1-2	CASSFNSGTVNYGYTF	TGTGCCAGCTCTTTTAACTCCGGGACAGTGAACTATGGCTACACCTTC
TRBV12-3/TRBV12-4	-	-	TRBJ2-3	CASSFQGTPTDTQYF	TGTGCCAGCAGTTTCCAGGGTACCCCCACAGATACGCAGTATTTT
TRBV7-9	TRBD1	-	TRBJ1-2	CASSIGTGEDYGYTF	TGTGCCAGCAGCATAGGGACAGGGGAGGACTATGGCTACACCTTC
TRBV28	-	-	TRBJ2-7	CASSPGSEGSNEQYF	TGTGCCAGCAGTCCAGGCAGCGAGGGTTCCAACGAGCAGTACTTC
TRBV11-2	-	-	TRBJ2-1	CASSSWQRIYNEQFF	TGTGCCAGCAGCTCCTGGCAGCGGATCTACAATGAGCAGTTCTTC
TRBV20-1	-	-	TRBJ2-7	CSCKTRGLSYEQYF	TGCAGTTGTAAGACTAGAGGACTTTCCTACGAGCAGTACTTC
TRBV20-1	TRBD2	few	TRBJ2-7	CSASRGGRGVEQYF	TGCAGTGCTAGTCGGGGGGGCCGTGGGGTCGAGCAGTACTTC
TRBV4-1	TRBD1	few	TRBJ2-7	CARDRRGHGDYEQYF	TGCGCCAGGGATCGCAGGGGGCACGGTGATTACGAGCAGTACTTC
TRBV4-1	-	few	TRBJ2-3	CASSQVAAGDTQYF	TGCGCCAGCAGCCAAGTAGCGGCAGGGGATACGCAGTATTTT
TRBV20-1	-	-	TRBJ1-2	CSAREPGSHLGGYTF	TGCAGTGCTAGAGAGCCAGGATCACACCTTGGGGGCTACACCTTC
TRBV7-6	-	-	TRBJ1-3	CASSLGVAVGNTIYF	TGTGCCAGCAGCTTAGGAGTAGCGGTTGGAAACACCATATATTTT
TRBV27	-	many	TRBJ1-5	CASSSTGHGQPQHF	TGTGCCAGCAGTTCGACAGGTCACGGGCAGCCCCAGCATTTT